This entry features one TCR beta chain sequence. Its antigen is currently unknown. The sample belongs to a study of cytomegalovirus exposure and HLA in healthy donors. Study-wide points: The presence/absence work took it that sequencing depth was about the same across donors. A reported reduction in N-insertions relative to the approximately 670-donor mean was seen in an Asian-associated ancestry cluster in a later analysis. A list of roughly 180 TCR beta chains associated with cytomegalovirus was given. Most observed TCR sequences were rare, whereas some public TCRs were detected in many donors.

The V gene end was trimmed by 6 bases and the J gene end by 6 bases; junction bases not matched to a gene: 2. The CDR3 runs 12 residues. Germline values: CDR1 SNHLY, CDR2 FYNNEI. PCR primers comprised 60 Vbeta and 13 Jbeta primers. The method was immunoSEQ multiplex PCR; TCRdb's version includes in-frame clones alone and lacks a portion of them. The sample yields tens of thousands of clones, approximately 85% seen once. The sequenced sample consisted of PBMCs. The chain recombines TRBV2 with TRBJ2-7; 10 bases fit TRBD1. This TCR derives from a female donor in good health and CMV-seronegative. CDR3 protein: CASRRQGAEQYF. CDR3 coding DNA: TGTGCCAGCAGGCGACAGGGGGCCGAGCAGTACTTC.